The 26 T cell receptor beta chains below come from one sample, sequenced in a study of PD-L1 blockade in urothelial cancer. Method: immunoSEQ multiplex PCR; TCRdb's copy keeps in-frame clones and lacks some. Counted here are 29,000 or so clones, around 87% occurring once; the ten biggest clones make up around 2.9%. The material was PBMCs, obtained around atezolizumab (anti-PD-L1) treatment. These receptors came from a man aged 45 to 65 with urothelial cancer.

The chain recombines TRBV19 with TRBJ1-5, with D maybe TRBD1 (5 bases). This CDR3 comprises 11 residues. Per the germline V gene, CDR1 is LNHDA and CDR2 is SQIVND (reference sequence). V lost 11 bases and J 2 bases, leaving 7 bases between the germline ends. The CDR3 protein is CAGGGNQPQHF. In nucleotides, the CDR3 is TGTGCCGGGGGGGGCAATCAGCCCCAGCATTTT.

The chain has TRBV7-6 and TRBJ1-5; weak D call: TRBD1 (5 bases). This CDR3 has 14 residues. The V gene lost 1 base and the J gene lost 7 bases, with 11 bases spanning the gap. CDR1 SGHVS and CDR2 FNYEAQ come from the germline V gene. The CDR3 DNA reads as TGTGCCAGCAGCTTAGACACAGGATTACAGCCCCAGCATTTT. Its translation is CASSLDTGLQPQHF.

This clone was recorded a few times. J is TRBJ2-2 and V is TRBV6-4; TRBD2 might be the D (5 bases). Per the germline V gene, CDR1 is MRHNA and CDR2 is SNTAGT. This CDR3 has 13 amino acids. Trimming stripped 3 bases from V and 3 bases from J, with 5 bases between. The CDR3 DNA sequence: TGTGCCAGCAGTGAGCGGGACACCGGGGAGCTGTTTTTT. It translates to CASSERDTGELFF.

V usage is TRBV7-8 and J usage is TRBJ2-3, with TRBD1 identical over 12 bases. Germline CDR1 and CDR2: SGHVS and FQNEAQ. This CDR3 is 16 amino acids long. Germline trimming cut 3 bases from V and 5 bases from J; bases unmatched to any gene: 6. CDR3 nucleotide sequence: TGTGCCAGCAGCTTCCTCGGGACAGGGGGCCGAGATACGCAGTATTTT. Amino acids: CASSFLGTGGRDTQYF.

Here the CDR3 reads CASRETGVQPQHF. The CDR3 DNA follows: TGTGCCAGCAGGGAAACAGGGGTCCAGCCCCAGCATTTT. J is TRBJ1-5 and V is TRBV2, with 7 bases aligning to TRBD1. CDR1 and CDR2 (germline): SNHLY, FYNNEI. V lost 6 bases, J lost 7 bases, and 6 bases stayed unmatched. The CDR3 is 13 residues long.

The chain joins TRBV7-8 to TRBJ1-1; D remains unclear. Germline V CDR1 and CDR2: SGHVS, FQNEAQ. V was clipped by 0 bases and J by 5 bases, with 13 bases between them. CDR3 length equals 15 residues. Written as DNA, the CDR3 is TGTGCCAGCAGCTTAGCGCTCGGTACCAGGACTGAAGCTTTCTTT. Amino acid sequence: CASSLALGTRTEAFF.

The genes are TRBV5-1 and TRBJ2-7; D unclear. The CDR3 has 18 residues. Germline V gene lookup returns CDR1 SGHRS and CDR2 YFSETQ. V was shortened by 0 bases and J by 0 bases, with 19 bases between the two germline ends. CDR3 protein: CASSLGERLTTSSYEQYF. The CDR3 DNA is TGCGCCAGCAGCTTGGGAGAGAGGCTTACTACATCCTCCTACGAGCAGTACTTC.

The chain links TRBV29-1 to TRBJ1-3; D gene unclear. The ends were cut back, 5 bases at V and 0 bases at J, with 8 bases in the middle. From germline, CDR1 is SQVTM and CDR2 ANQGSEA. The CDR3 has 13 residues. CDR3 region: CSVSRGSGNTIYF. The CDR3 nucleotides read TGCAGCGTTTCCCGGGGCTCTGGAAACACCATATATTTT.

V and J are TRBV10-2 and TRBJ2-3; D uncertain. The CDR3 length is 14 residues. Germline V gene lookup returns CDR1 WSHSY and CDR2 SAAADI. Trimming took off 1 base at V and 3 bases at J, with 8 bases between the two ends. The chain's CDR3 is CASSEWSATDTQYF. The CDR3 bases are TGCGCCAGCAGTGAGTGGAGCGCGACAGATACGCAGTATTTT.

The chain has TRBV9 and TRBJ2-3; TRBD1 is a possible D gene (6 bases). From germline, CDR1 is SGDLS and CDR2 YYNGEE. V dropped 0 bases and J dropped 1 base, with 9 bases sitting between them. The CDR3 has 15 amino acids. CDR3 in DNA: TGTGCCAGCAGCGTAGGCCACAGGGGCACAGATACGCAGTATTTT. This encodes CASSVGHRGTDTQYF.

The rearrangement uses TRBV2 and TRBJ2-1, with 10 bases lining up with TRBD2. The CDR3 is 15 residues long. Germline values: CDR1 SNHLY, CDR2 FYNNEI. Trimming cost V 7 bases and J 3 bases; bases outside gene matches: 6. The CDR3 loop reads CASIFSSGSYNEQFF. CDR3 sequence (DNA): TGTGCCAGCATATTCTCTAGCGGGAGCTACAATGAGCAGTTCTTC.

The chain recombines TRBV12-5 with TRBJ1-4; a weak D match, TRBD1 (5 bases). CDR1 and CDR2 from the germline V gene are LGHNT and FRNRAP. V lost 4 bases to trimming and J lost 5 bases, with 11 bases between them. The CDR3 is made up of 14 amino acids. The CDR3 loop is CASGSRGRNEKLFF. For the CDR3, the DNA is TGTGCTAGTGGTTCCCGGGGGAGGAATGAAAAACTGTTTTTT.

This sequence joins TRBV30 and TRBJ2-4; 10 nucleotides line up with TRBD1. From germline, CDR1 is GTSNPN and CDR2 SVGIG (reference sequence). V shed 0 bases, J shed 4 bases, and the junction held 6 bases outside the gene matches. The CDR3 sequence is 16 residues long. Here the CDR3 DNA reads TGTGCCTGGAGTGTTTGGACAGGGGGTACTAAAAACATTCAGTACTTC. Its translation is CAWSVWTGGTKNIQYF.

The gene calls are TRBV5-1 and TRBJ2-2, with TRBD2 matching 7 bases. Trimming cost V 3 bases and J 0 bases; bases outside gene matches: 5. This CDR3 contains 16 residues. Germline V lookup: CDR1 SGHRS, CDR2 YFSETQ. Here the CDR3 reads CASSSDGLANTGELFF. The CDR3 DNA reads TGCGCCAGCAGCTCAGATGGACTAGCGAACACCGGGGAGCTGTTTTTT.

J is TRBJ2-3 and V is TRBV6-6; possibly TRBD1 for D (6 bases). The CDR3 spans 14 residues. CDR1 and CDR2 (germline): MNHNY, SVGAGI (reference sequence). Trimming shortened V by 10 bases and J by 6 bases, and 20 bases separated the two germline ends. This CDR3 reads CATSPGDAWDTQYF. CDR3 bases: TGTGCCACCTCCCCAGGGGACGCGTGGGATACGCAGTATTTT.

The chain carries TRBV6-5 and TRBJ2-1; 9 bases line up with TRBD1. CDR1 and CDR2 (germline): MNHEY, SVGAGI. This CDR3 is built from 15 residues. The J segment lost 7 bases and the V segment lost 6 bases, leaving 10 bases of the junction unmatched. The CDR3 DNA reads TGTGCCAGCAGGTTGGGACAGGGCGGAACGAATGAGCAGTTCTTC. As protein: CASRLGQGGTNEQFF.

The gene calls are TRBV6-6 and TRBJ1-1; the D gene is possibly TRBD1 (6 bases). Per the germline V gene, CDR1 is MNHNY and CDR2 is SVGAGI (reference sequence). The CDR3 sequence is 13 residues long. V was cut by 6 bases and J by 0 bases, with 8 bases left in between. The CDR3 DNA is TGTGCCAGCAGCCAGGGGATGAACACTGAAGCTTTCTTT. Translated, it gives CASSQGMNTEAFF.

The rearrangement uses TRBV7-9 and TRBJ1-4, with D uncertain. Germline loops: CDR1 SEHNR, CDR2 FQNEAQ (reference sequence). This CDR3 region has 18 residues. The V end was cut by 0 bases, the J end by 2 bases, with 16 bases between. Here the CDR3 reads CASSLATVGRATNEKLFF. As DNA, the CDR3 is TGTGCCAGCAGCTTAGCGACTGTCGGGAGGGCTACTAATGAAAAACTGTTTTTT.

This clone has a single count. The rearrangement links TRBV10-1 to TRBJ2-5; D might be TRBD1 (6 bases). CDR3 size: 15 residues. Trimming shortened V by 5 bases and J by 5 bases, and 18 bases separated the two germline ends. CDR1 WNHNN and CDR2 SYGVQD come from the germline V gene (reference sequence). The CDR3 nucleotides are TGCGCCAGCAGTCCCAAAGAGGGGGTATGGGAGACCCAGTACTTC. This encodes CASSPKEGVWETQYF.

The CDR3 DNA reads as TGTGCCAGCAGCCTAGGGGACAGACCTTACTCCTACAATGAGCAGTTCTTC. It yields the protein CASSLGDRPYSYNEQFF. This chain connects TRBV7-9 to TRBJ2-1; 7 positions match TRBD1. The CDR3 totals 17 residues. J was trimmed by 0 bases and V by 5 bases; bases with no gene match: 10. Germline values: CDR1 SEHNR, CDR2 FQNEAQ (reference sequence).

This clone appeared once. The chain has TRBV9 and TRBJ2-5; 7 bases line up with TRBD2. V lost 8 bases to trimming and J lost 5 bases; unmatched junction nucleotides: 6. Looked up from germline, CDR1 is SGDLS and CDR2 is YYNGEE. The CDR3 runs to 12 residues. The DNA of the CDR3 is TGTGCCAGTGGGACCGGGGGGGAGACCCAGTACTTC. Its protein product is CASGTGGETQYF.

The gene calls are TRBV25-1 and TRBJ2-7, with D unclear. V lost 4 bases, J lost 4 bases, and 8 bases lay in between. Germline CDR1 reads MGHDK; CDR2 reads SYGVNS. The CDR3 length is 12 residues. As DNA, the CDR3 is TGTGCCAGCAGTGCTGACACGTACGAGCAGTACTTC. Its translation: CASSADTYEQYF.

The genes are TRBV18 and TRBJ2-7; tentative D call: TRBD1 (6 bases). Trimming pared 6 bases from V and 0 bases from J, leaving 18 bases between. The CDR3 loop spans 16 amino acids. In germline, CDR1 is KGHSH, CDR2 LQKENI. In nucleotides, the CDR3 is TGTGCCAGCTCCTTTGGACAGAGCAGGAACTCCTACGAGCAGTACTTC. Protein product: CASSFGQSRNSYEQYF. Together with reference TRBV18 and TRBJ2-7, the CDR3 gives the full variable domain: NAGVMQNPRHLVRRRGQEARLRCSPMKGHSHVYWYRQLPEEGLKFMVYLQKENIIDESGMPKERFSAEFPKEGPSILRIQQVVRGDSAAYFCASSFGQSRNSYEQYFGPGTRLTVT.

V gene TRBV9 combines with J gene TRBJ1-4; the D gene is possibly TRBD1 (6 bases). The CDR3 is made up of 14 amino acids. The germline gives CDR1 SGDLS, CDR2 YYNGEE. Trimming stripped 3 bases from V and 7 bases from J, with 13 bases between. CDR3 DNA: TGTGCCAGCAGCGAGGACAGCCAGGGTGAAAAACTGTTTTTT. Its translation is CASSEDSQGEKLFF.

J is TRBJ2-3 and V is TRBV29-1; possibly TRBD2 for D (6 bases). The CDR3 runs to 16 residues. The V gene's germline CDR1 is SQVTM and CDR2 ANQGSEA. Trimming shortened V by 5 bases and J by 2 bases, and 20 bases separated the two germline ends. Written as DNA, the CDR3 is TGCAGCGTTACTAATCGGAGGGGTTCAGTCACAGATACGCAGTATTTT. The encoded protein is CSVTNRRGSVTDTQYF.

V and J are TRBV2 and TRBJ2-5; 8 bases line up with TRBD1. CDR1 is SNHLY and CDR2 is FYNNEI in the germline V gene. CDR3 size: 16 residues. Germline trimming cut 7 bases from V and 2 bases from J; bases unmatched to any gene: 12. In nucleotides, the CDR3 is TGTGCCAGCAACACCCCTGGGACAGGCTTACAAGAGACCCAGTACTTC. The encoded protein is CASNTPGTGLQETQYF.